The TCR beta chain described here comes from a study of graft-versus-host responses after intestinal transplantation. Study as a whole: Transplants given to recipients were multivisceral, liver-intestinal, or isolated intestinal. The study's findings and limits: Allografts carried high graft-versus-host to host-versus-graft clonal ratios in patients having graft-donor T cell macrochimerism.

This clone was seen once. No antigen is known for it. This table comes from immunoSEQ multiplex PCR, and its TCRdb copy is limited to in-frame clones, with some not included. The data contain about 130,000 clones, over 85% of them singletons. Looked up from germline, CDR1 is SGHRS and CDR2 is YFSETQ. V lost 10 bases, J lost 0 bases, and 23 bases lay in between. This CDR3 comprises 17 residues. The sequencing here drew on unstimulated CD4+ T cells sorted from spleen or lymph node cells, taken before intestinal transplant. The sequence derives from a human donor who received an intestinal transplant. J is TRBJ1-3 and V is TRBV5-1; possible D gene TRBD1, 5 bases. The chain's CDR3 is CAVTRRQSESSGNTIYF. Written as DNA, the CDR3 is TGCGCCGTGACCCGTCGACAGTCCGAAAGCTCTGGAAACACCATATATTTT. Complete variable domain (other parts from reference TRBV5-1 and TRBJ1-3): KAGVTQTPRYLIKTRGQQVTLSCSPISGHRSVSWYQQTPGQGLQFLFEYFSETQRNKGNFPGRFSGRQFSNSRSEMNVSTLELGDSALYLCAVTRRQSESSGNTIYFGEGSWLTVV.